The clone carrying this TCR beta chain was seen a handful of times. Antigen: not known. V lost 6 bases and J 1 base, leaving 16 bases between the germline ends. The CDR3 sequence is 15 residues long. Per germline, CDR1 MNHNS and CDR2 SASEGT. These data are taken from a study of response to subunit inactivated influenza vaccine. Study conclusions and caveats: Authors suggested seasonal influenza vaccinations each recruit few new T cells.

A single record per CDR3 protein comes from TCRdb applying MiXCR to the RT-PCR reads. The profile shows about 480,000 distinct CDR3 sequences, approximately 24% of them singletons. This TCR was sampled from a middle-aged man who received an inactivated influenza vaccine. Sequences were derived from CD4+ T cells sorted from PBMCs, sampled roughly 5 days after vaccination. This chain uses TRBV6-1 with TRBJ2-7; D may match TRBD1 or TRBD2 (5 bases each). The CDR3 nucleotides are TGTGCCAGCAGGACTTCTGGCTGGGGGTCCTACGAGCAGTACTTC. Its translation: CASRTSGWGSYEQYF.